The 29 T cell receptor beta chains below were found in one sample sequenced in a study of control samples from healthy donors and cancer patients. Some clones are missing from TCRdb's copy, which holds only in-frame ones; the method was immunoSEQ multiplex PCR. The sample lists about 130,000 clones, about 92% occurring once. What was sequenced was PBMCs. These receptors were taken from a man between 45 and 60 years old with head and neck cancer.

This clone occurred once. This chain uses TRBV4-1 with TRBJ2-3, with 9 bases fitting TRBD1. This CDR3 region has 15 residues. V lost 4 bases and J lost 3; bases outside the gene matches: 5. Germline V lookup: CDR1 MGHRA, CDR2 YSYEKL. The CDR3 here is CASSLTQGATDTQYF. The CDR3 region has the DNA TGCGCCAGCAGCCTAACACAGGGGGCAACAGATACGCAGTATTTT.

The chain couples TRBV7-2 to TRBJ1-4, with 7 bases fitting TRBD1. This CDR3 spans 13 amino acids. V lost 4 bases and J lost 8; bases outside the gene matches: 4. Germline lookup yields CDR1 SGHTA and CDR2 FQGNSA. CDR3 DNA sequence: TGTGCCAGCAGCTCACAGGGGACCGAAAAACTGTTTTTT. It translates to CASSSQGTEKLFF.

The chain has TRBV5-1 and TRBJ2-1; 14 nucleotides line up with TRBD2. The CDR3 has 18 residues. The V segment lost 2 bases and the J segment 6 bases; nucleotides outside the gene matches: 10. Germline V gives CDR1 SGHRS, CDR2 YFSETQ. The CDR3 sequence: CASSLRSTGTSGGNEQFF. The CDR3 bases are TGCGCCAGCAGCTTAAGGAGCACCGGGACTAGCGGGGGCAATGAGCAGTTCTTC. The whole variable domain, filled in from reference TRBV5-1 and TRBJ2-1, reads KAGVTQTPRYLIKTRGQQVTLSCSPISGHRSVSWYQQTPGQGLQFLFEYFSETQRNKGNFPGRFSGRQFSNSRSEMNVSTLELGDSALYLCASSLRSTGTSGGNEQFFGPGTRLTVL.

V usage is TRBV7-9 and J usage is TRBJ1-3; D is unresolved. The length of the CDR3 is 15 residues. Trimming left V 1 base short and J 3 bases short, with 10 bases between. CDR1 and CDR2 from the germline V gene are SEHNR and FQNEAQ (reference sequence). The CDR3, as DNA: TGTGCCAGCAGCTTAGGCCCTTTAGGTGGAAACACCATATATTTT. It translates to CASSLGPLGGNTIYF. Full variable domain (outside the CDR3, taken from reference TRBV7-9 and TRBJ1-3): DTGVSQNPRHKITKRGQNVTFRCDPISEHNRLYWYRQTLGQGPEFLTYFQNEAQLEKSRLLSDRFSAERPKGSFSTLEIQRTEQGDSAMYLCASSLGPLGGNTIYFGEGSWLTVV.

V and J are TRBV9 and TRBJ1-2; tentative D call: TRBD1 (6 bases). The CDR3 runs to 13 residues. Looked up from germline, CDR1 is SGDLS and CDR2 is YYNGEE. Trimming removed 0 bases from V and 8 bases from J, with 11 bases in between. As DNA, the CDR3 is TGTGCCAGCAGCGTAGAACAGGGTCAGGGCTACACCTTC. It codes for CASSVEQGQGYTF.

The chain employs TRBV19 and TRBJ1-5, with unresolved D. This CDR3 region has 13 residues. Germline lookup yields CDR1 LNHDA and CDR2 SQIVND (reference sequence). V shed 3 bases and J shed 7 bases, with 10 bases lying between them. The CDR3 DNA reads as TGTGCCAGTAGTATGGGCGAGTTCCAGCCCCAGCATTTT. It translates to CASSMGEFQPQHF.

The chain couples TRBV27 to TRBJ2-1; a weak D match, TRBD2 (6 bases). This CDR3 is 15 amino acids long. Per the germline V gene, CDR1 is MNHEY and CDR2 is SMNVEV (reference sequence). Trimming left V 5 bases short and J 0 bases short, with 11 bases between. The CDR3 DNA reads as TGTGCCAGCAGTCACCGGGGGAGCTCCTACAATGAGCAGTTCTTC. It translates to CASSHRGSSYNEQFF.

The chain couples TRBV19 to TRBJ1-1, with 8 positions matching TRBD1. V dropped 8 bases and J dropped 4; count of bases not matched to a gene: 6. The CDR3 spans 13 residues. Per the germline V gene, CDR1 is LNHDA and CDR2 is SQIVND (reference sequence). CDR3 nucleotides: TGTGCCAGTTCGGACAGGGAGAGCACTGAAGCTTTCTTT. The encoded protein is CASSDRESTEAFF.

The chain combines TRBV7-2 with TRBJ1-6; D possibly corresponds to TRBD1 (5 bases). Germline assignment: CDR1 SGHTA and CDR2 FQGNSA. The CDR3 covers 13 residues. V lost 5 bases, J lost 8 bases, and 10 bases lay in between. The CDR3 sequence: CASSGGVHSPLHF. CDR3 DNA sequence: TGTGCCAGCAGCGGGGGGGTTCATTCACCCCTCCACTTT.

The rearrangement links TRBV11-2 to TRBJ1-6; D call uncertain. CDR3 length: 13 amino acids. Germline loops: CDR1 SGHAT, CDR2 FQNNGV. V dropped 5 bases and J dropped 8 bases, with 10 bases sitting between them. DNA of the CDR3: TGTGCCAGCAGCGTACGCGAAGATTCACCCCTCCACTTT. This codes for CASSVREDSPLHF.

V and J are TRBV29-1 and TRBJ2-7, with TRBD1 as a possible D gene (6 bases). The ends were cut back, 3 bases at V and 3 bases at J, with 9 bases in the middle. CDR1 is SQVTM and CDR2 is ANQGSEA in the germline V gene. This CDR3 has 12 residues. The CDR3 nucleotides read TGCAGCGTTGACAGGGGCCTCTACGAGCAGTACTTC. Amino acid sequence: CSVDRGLYEQYF.

V usage is TRBV6-6 and J usage is TRBJ2-7; no definite D call. CDR3 length: 11 residues. Germline CDR1 reads MNHNY; CDR2 reads SVGAGI (reference sequence). V was pared by 6 bases and J by 3 bases, with 6 bases between. The CDR3 reads CASRTYYEQYF. Here the CDR3 DNA reads TGTGCCAGCAGAACATACTACGAGCAGTACTTC.

The V and J genes are TRBV6-2 or TRBV6-3 and TRBJ1-2, with 7 bases fitting TRBD1. Germline V lookup: CDR1 MNHEY, CDR2 SVGEGT. Trimming took 4 bases from V and 7 from J; bases not matched to a gene: 15. The length of the CDR3 is 16 residues. CDR3 in DNA: TGTGCCAGCAGTTTCTCTCCCTACTTTGACAGGGCTGGCTACACCTTC. Protein sequence: CASSFSPYFDRAGYTF.

The CDR3, as DNA: TGTGCCAGTAGGCTGACAGGGGGTACTGAAGCTTTCTTT. Translating it yields CASRLTGGTEAFF. This chain connects TRBV19 to TRBJ1-1, with TRBD1 identical over 9 bases. J lost 5 bases, V lost 6 bases, and 4 bases had no gene match. The germline V gene has CDR1 LNHDA and CDR2 SQIVND (reference sequence). This CDR3 contains 13 residues.

V is TRBV12-3 or TRBV12-4 and J is TRBJ2-3; D assignment may be TRBD1 or TRBD2 (6 bases each). This CDR3 is 13 amino acids long. Trimming shortened V by 11 bases and J by 0 bases, and 12 bases separated the two germline ends. CDR3 protein: CASGGPSTDTQYF. CDR3 bases: TGTGCCTCTGGGGGGCCTAGCACAGATACGCAGTATTTT.

This chain uses TRBV5-5 with TRBJ2-5; D may be TRBD2 (7 bases). Germline values: CDR1 SGHKS, CDR2 YYEKEE (reference sequence). This CDR3 has 15 amino acids. V dropped 4 bases and J dropped 1 base, with 14 bases sitting between them. CDR3 bases: TGTGCCAGCAGCCACGCGGGGGCAGCCCAAGAGACCCAGTACTTC. Protein product: CASSHAGAAQETQYF.

CDR3 protein: CSGEGAGTQYF. The CDR3 DNA is TGCAGTGGGGAAGGTGCTGGGACCCAGTACTTC. The chain links TRBV20-1 to TRBJ2-5; no definite D call. The CDR3 sequence is 11 residues long. Trimming took 7 bases from V and 7 from J, leaving 13 bases between them. Germline CDR1 DFQATT, CDR2 SNEGSKA (reference sequence).

The V gene is TRBV5-1, the J gene TRBJ1-2; D possibly corresponds to TRBD1 (5 bases). Trimming removed 4 bases from V and 0 bases from J, with 13 bases in between. Germline CDR1 reads SGHRS; CDR2 reads YFSETQ. The CDR3 spans 15 residues. Written as DNA, the CDR3 is TGCGCCAGCAGCCAGGGTTATCTAGCTAACTATGGCTACACCTTC. Protein: CASSQGYLANYGYTF.

V and J are TRBV6-1 and TRBJ1-1; D might be TRBD1 (5 bases). Trimming removed 3 bases from V and 5 bases from J, with 10 bases in between. The CDR3 sequence is 13 residues long. CDR1 MNHNS and CDR2 SASEGT come from the germline V gene. CDR3 sequence reads: CASSDGTGTEAFF. DNA of the CDR3: TGTGCCAGCAGTGATGGGACGGGGACTGAAGCTTTCTTT.

This clone was observed a single time. This chain links TRBV9 with TRBJ2-3; D unclear. Germline values: CDR1 SGDLS, CDR2 YYNGEE. With 2 bases removed from V and 5 bases from J, the gap between germline ends came to 12 bases. This CDR3 is 14 amino acids long. The CDR3 DNA follows: TGTGCCAGCAGCGTCTCCTCGACGGGAGATACGCAGTATTTT. This gives the protein CASSVSSTGDTQYF.

The rearrangement uses TRBV5-1 and TRBJ2-3; 9 bases agree with TRBD1. With 5 bases clipped from V and 2 bases from J, the junction kept 12 bases outside the gene matches. This CDR3 contains 17 residues. Germline V lookup: CDR1 SGHRS, CDR2 YFSETQ. Here the CDR3 DNA reads TGCGCCAGCAGTCGTACCGGGACAGGGTCGGTCACAGATACGCAGTATTTT. Translating gives CASSRTGTGSVTDTQYF.

This rearrangement joins TRBV29-1 to TRBJ1-2; D ambiguous. CDR1 is SQVTM and CDR2 is ANQGSEA in the germline V gene. The length of the CDR3 is 14 residues. V gave up 4 bases and J gave up 6 bases, with 18 bases separating them. CDR3 sequence reads: CSVASSGVGNGYTF. The CDR3 nucleotides are TGCAGCGTTGCGTCTTCGGGCGTGGGTAATGGCTACACCTTC.

The genes are TRBV7-2 and TRBJ2-5; no reliable D call. In germline, CDR1 is SGHTA, CDR2 FQGNSA. The CDR3 contains 15 residues. Trimming pared 5 bases from V and 1 base from J, leaving 14 bases between. CDR3: CASSPTFGSQETQYF. The CDR3, as DNA: TGTGCCAGCAGCCCGACGTTCGGCAGCCAAGAGACCCAGTACTTC.

The CDR3 nucleotides read TGTGCCAGCAGTTTCCTTGGGGGTGCGAACACCGGGGAGCTGTTTTTT. Protein product: CASSFLGGANTGELFF. The J gene is TRBJ2-2, the V gene TRBV28, with D perhaps matching TRBD1 or TRBD2 (5 bases each). The CDR3 is 16 residues long. Germline CDR1 MDHEN, CDR2 SYDVKM. The V end was cut by 3 bases, the J end by 0 bases, with 11 bases between.

The rearrangement joins TRBV6-2 or TRBV6-3 to TRBJ2-3, with 9 positions matching TRBD2. Trimming at V came to 0 bases and at J to 6 bases, leaving 4 bases not matched to a gene. The germline gives CDR1 MNHEY, CDR2 SVGEGT. CDR3 size: 15 residues. The CDR3: CASSYSWRGGDTQYF. The DNA for the CDR3 is TGTGCCAGCAGTTACTCCTGGCGGGGGGGTGATACGCAGTATTTT.

This chain joins TRBV7-2 and TRBJ2-5; 7 bases match TRBD2. The CDR3 has 15 amino acids. Trimming took 1 base from V and 5 from J; bases not matched to a gene: 7. Germline-derived CDR1 and CDR2 are SGHTA and FQGNSA. CDR3 nucleotides: TGTGCCAGCAGCTTAGGTGTAGCGGGCGTGGAGACCCAGTACTTC. Amino acid sequence: CASSLGVAGVETQYF. The variable domain in full, with the rest retrieved from reference TRBV7-2 and TRBJ2-5, is GAGVSQSPSNKVTEKGKDVELRCDPISGHTALYWYRQSLGQGLEFLIYFQGNSAPDKSGLPSDRFSAERTGGSVSTLTIQRTQQEDSAVYLCASSLGVAGVETQYFGPGTRLLVL.

The rearrangement links TRBV19 to TRBJ1-2; a weak D match, TRBD1 (6 bases). The CDR3 is 13 residues long. V lost 7 bases and J 2 bases, leaving 11 bases between the germline ends. Germline V lookup: CDR1 LNHDA, CDR2 SQIVND (reference sequence). The DNA for the CDR3 is TGTGCCAGTAAAGGACAGCTCAACTATGGCTACACCTTC. It translates to CASKGQLNYGYTF.

This chain joins TRBV7-8 and TRBJ2-3, with 7 bases matching TRBD2. Germline V lookup: CDR1 SGHVS, CDR2 FQNEAQ. There are 16 residues in the CDR3. V lost 2 bases, J lost 0 bases, and 5 bases stayed unmatched. CDR3 amino acids: CASSLMSGESTDTQYF. CDR3 nucleotide sequence: TGTGCCAGCAGCTTAATGAGCGGGGAAAGCACAGATACGCAGTATTTT. The full variable domain, completed using reference TRBV7-8 and TRBJ2-3, is GAGVSQSPRYKVAKRGQDVALRCDPISGHVSLFWYQQALGQGPEFLTYFQNEAQLDKSGLPSDRFFAERPEGSVSTLKIQRTQQEDSAVYLCASSLMSGESTDTQYFGPGTRLTVL.

The chain uses TRBV7-2 and TRBJ2-2, with a possible D match to TRBD2 (6 bases). The CDR3 consists of 14 residues. V dropped 11 bases and J dropped 6 bases, with 19 bases sitting between them. The V gene's germline CDR1 is SGHTA and CDR2 FQGNSA. CDR3 DNA: TGTGCCTCGTGGGGGACTCCCTGGGCCGGGGAGCTGTTTTTT. It is translated as CASWGTPWAGELFF. The entire variable domain, with the rest obtained from reference TRBV7-2 and TRBJ2-2, is as follows: GAGVSQSPSNKVTEKGKDVELRCDPISGHTALYWYRQSLGQGLEFLIYFQGNSAPDKSGLPSDRFSAERTGGSVSTLTIQRTQQEDSAVYLCASWGTPWAGELFFGEGSRLTVL.